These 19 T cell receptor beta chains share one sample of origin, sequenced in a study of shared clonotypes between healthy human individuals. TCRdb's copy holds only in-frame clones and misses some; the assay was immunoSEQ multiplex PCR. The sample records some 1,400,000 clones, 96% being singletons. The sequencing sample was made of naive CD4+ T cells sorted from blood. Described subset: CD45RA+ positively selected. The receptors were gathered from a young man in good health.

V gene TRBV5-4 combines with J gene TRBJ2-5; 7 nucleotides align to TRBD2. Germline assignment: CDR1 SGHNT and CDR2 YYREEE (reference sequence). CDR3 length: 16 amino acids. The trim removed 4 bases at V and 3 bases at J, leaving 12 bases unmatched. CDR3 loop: CASSTSIGEGEETQYF. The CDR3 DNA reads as TGTGCCAGCAGCACCTCCATAGGGGAGGGAGAAGAGACCCAGTACTTC.

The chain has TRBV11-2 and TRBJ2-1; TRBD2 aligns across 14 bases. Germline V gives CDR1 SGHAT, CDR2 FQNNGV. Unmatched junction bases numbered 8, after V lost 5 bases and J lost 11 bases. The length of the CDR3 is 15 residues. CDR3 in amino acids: CASSPGTSGSVKQFF. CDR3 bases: TGTGCCAGCAGCCCTGGGACTAGCGGGAGCGTAAAGCAGTTCTTC.

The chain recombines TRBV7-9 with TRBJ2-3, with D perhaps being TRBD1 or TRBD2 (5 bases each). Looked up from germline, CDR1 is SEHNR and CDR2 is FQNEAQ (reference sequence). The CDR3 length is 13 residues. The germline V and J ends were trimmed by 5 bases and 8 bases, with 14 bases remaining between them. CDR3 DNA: TGTGCCAGCAGCACGGGGACGGCGGGTACGCAGTATTTT. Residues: CASSTGTAGTQYF.

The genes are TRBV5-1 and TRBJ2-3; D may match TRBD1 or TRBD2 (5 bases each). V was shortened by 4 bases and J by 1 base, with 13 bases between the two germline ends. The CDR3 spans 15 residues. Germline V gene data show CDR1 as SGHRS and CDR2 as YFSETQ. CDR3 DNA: TGCGCCAGCAGCCTTAGAGGGGTTGGCACAGATACGCAGTATTTT. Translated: CASSLRGVGTDTQYF.

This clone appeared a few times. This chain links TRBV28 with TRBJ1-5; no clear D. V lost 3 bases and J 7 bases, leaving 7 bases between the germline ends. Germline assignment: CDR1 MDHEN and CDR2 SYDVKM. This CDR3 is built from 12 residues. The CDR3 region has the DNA TGTGCCAGCAGTTTGGCTCTCCAGCCCCAGCATTTT. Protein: CASSLALQPQHF.

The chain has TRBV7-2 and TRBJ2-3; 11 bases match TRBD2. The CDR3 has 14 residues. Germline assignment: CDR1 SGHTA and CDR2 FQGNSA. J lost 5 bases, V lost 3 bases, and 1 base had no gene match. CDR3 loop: CASSFSGGEDTQYF. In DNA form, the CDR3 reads TGTGCCAGCAGCTTTAGCGGGGGGGAAGATACGCAGTATTTT.

The CDR3 protein is CASSSRLADTDTQYF. The CDR3, as DNA: TGCGCCAGCAGCTCACGACTAGCGGATACAGATACGCAGTATTTT. This rearrangement joins TRBV5-1 to TRBJ2-3; 9 positions agree with TRBD2. Trimming at V came to 3 bases and at J to 3 bases, leaving 5 bases not matched to a gene. Germline lookup yields CDR1 SGHRS and CDR2 YFSETQ. The CDR3 totals 15 residues.

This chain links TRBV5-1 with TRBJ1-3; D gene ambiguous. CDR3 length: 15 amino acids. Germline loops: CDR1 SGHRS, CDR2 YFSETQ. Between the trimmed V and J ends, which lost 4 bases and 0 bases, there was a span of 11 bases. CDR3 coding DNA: TGCGCCAGCAGCCTACTACCGAGCTCTGGAAACACCATATATTTT. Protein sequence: CASSLLPSSGNTIYF.

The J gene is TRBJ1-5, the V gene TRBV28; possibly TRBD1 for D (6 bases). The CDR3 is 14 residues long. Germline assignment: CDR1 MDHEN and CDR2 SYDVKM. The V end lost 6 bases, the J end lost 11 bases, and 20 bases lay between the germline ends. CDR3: CASSLLGQFGTQHF. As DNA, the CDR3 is TGTGCCAGCAGCCTACTCGGACAGTTTGGGACCCAGCATTTT.

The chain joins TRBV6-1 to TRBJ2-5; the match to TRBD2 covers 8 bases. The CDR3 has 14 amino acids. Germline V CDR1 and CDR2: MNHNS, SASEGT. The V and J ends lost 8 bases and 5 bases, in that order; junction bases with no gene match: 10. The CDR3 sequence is CASEPQRERETQYF. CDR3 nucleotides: TGTGCCAGCGAACCCCAGCGGGAGAGGGAGACCCAGTACTTC.

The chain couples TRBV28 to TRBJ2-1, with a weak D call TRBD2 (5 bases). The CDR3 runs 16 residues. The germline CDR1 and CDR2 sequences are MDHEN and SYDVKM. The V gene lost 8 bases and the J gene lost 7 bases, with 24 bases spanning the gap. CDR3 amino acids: CASGSNGVAPGNEQFF. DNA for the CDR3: TGTGCCAGCGGGAGTAACGGGGTGGCCCCCGGGAATGAGCAGTTCTTC.

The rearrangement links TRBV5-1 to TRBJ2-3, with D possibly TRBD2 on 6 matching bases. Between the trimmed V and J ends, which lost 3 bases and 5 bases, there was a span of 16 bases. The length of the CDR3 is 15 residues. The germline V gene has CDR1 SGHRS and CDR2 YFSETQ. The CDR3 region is CASSWSRGGRDTQYF. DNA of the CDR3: TGCGCCAGCAGCTGGTCGCGGGGTGGGCGAGATACGCAGTATTTT. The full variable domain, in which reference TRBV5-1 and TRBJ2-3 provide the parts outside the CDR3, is KAGVTQTPRYLIKTRGQQVTLSCSPISGHRSVSWYQQTPGQGLQFLFEYFSETQRNKGNFPGRFSGRQFSNSRSEMNVSTLELGDSALYLCASSWSRGGRDTQYFGPGTRLTVL.

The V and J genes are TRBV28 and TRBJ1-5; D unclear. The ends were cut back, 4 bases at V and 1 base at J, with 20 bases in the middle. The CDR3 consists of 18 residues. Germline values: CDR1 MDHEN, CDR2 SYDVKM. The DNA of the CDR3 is TGTGCCAGCAGTTCGAAAAAACGACCGGGCGGAAGCAATCAGCCCCAGCATTTT. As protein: CASSSKKRPGGSNQPQHF.

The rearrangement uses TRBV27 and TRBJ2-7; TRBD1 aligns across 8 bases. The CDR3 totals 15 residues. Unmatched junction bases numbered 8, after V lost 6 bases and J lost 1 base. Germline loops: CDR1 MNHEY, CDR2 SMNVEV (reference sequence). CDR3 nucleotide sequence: TGTGCCAGCAGCCCTGGGACAGGAATTTCCTACGAGCAGTACTTC. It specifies CASSPGTGISYEQYF.

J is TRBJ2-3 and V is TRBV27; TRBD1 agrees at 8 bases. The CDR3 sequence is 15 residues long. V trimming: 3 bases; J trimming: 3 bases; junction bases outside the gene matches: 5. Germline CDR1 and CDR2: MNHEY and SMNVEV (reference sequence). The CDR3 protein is CASSFPGGPTDTQYF. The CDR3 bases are TGTGCCAGCAGTTTCCCAGGGGGCCCGACAGATACGCAGTATTTT.

CDR3 in DNA: TGCAGCGCCGACCCGGGGCGGGAGACCCAGTACTTC. It encodes CSADPGRETQYF. The chain recombines TRBV29-1 with TRBJ2-5; D assignment may be TRBD1 or TRBD2 (5 bases each). V was trimmed by 7 bases and J by 5 bases, leaving 14 bases between them. The CDR3 is 12 amino acids. CDR1 is SQVTM, CDR2 ANQGSEA, per germline.

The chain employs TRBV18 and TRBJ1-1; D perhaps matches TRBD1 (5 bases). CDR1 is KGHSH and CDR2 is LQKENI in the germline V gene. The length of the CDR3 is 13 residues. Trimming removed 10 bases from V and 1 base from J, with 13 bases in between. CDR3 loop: CATSVQANTEAFF. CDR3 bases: TGTGCCACCTCCGTACAGGCGAACACTGAAGCTTTCTTT.

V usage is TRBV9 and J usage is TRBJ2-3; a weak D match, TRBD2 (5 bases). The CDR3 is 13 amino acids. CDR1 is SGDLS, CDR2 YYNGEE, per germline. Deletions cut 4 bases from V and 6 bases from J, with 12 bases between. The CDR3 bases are TGTGCCAGCAGCCCTACCACGGGGGATACGCAGTATTTT. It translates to CASSPTTGDTQYF. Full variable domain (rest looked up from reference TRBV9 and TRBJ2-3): DSGVTQTPKHLITATGQRVTLRCSPRSGDLSVYWYQQSLDQGLQFLIQYYNGEERAKGNILERFSAQQFPDLHSELNLSSLELGDSALYFCASSPTTGDTQYFGPGTRLTVL.

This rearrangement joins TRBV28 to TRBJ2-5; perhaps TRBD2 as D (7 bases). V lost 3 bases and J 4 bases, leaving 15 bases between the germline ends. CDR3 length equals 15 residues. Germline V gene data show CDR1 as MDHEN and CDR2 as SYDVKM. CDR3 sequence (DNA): TGTGCCAGCAGTTTCGCGGGGGCGCTTTTAGAGACCCAGTACTTC. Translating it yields CASSFAGALLETQYF.